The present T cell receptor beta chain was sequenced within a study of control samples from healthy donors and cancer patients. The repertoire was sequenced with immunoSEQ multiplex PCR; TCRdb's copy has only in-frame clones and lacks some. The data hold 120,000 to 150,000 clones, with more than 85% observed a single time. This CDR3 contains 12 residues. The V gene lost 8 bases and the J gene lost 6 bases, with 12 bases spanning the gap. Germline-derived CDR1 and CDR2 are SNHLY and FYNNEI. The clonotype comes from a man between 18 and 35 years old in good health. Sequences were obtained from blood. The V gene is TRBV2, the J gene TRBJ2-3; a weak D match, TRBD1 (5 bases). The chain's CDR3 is CASPDSRDTQYF. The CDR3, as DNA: TGTGCCAGCCCCGACAGTCGTGATACGCAGTATTTT. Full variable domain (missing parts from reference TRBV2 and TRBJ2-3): EPEVTQTPSHQVTQMGQEVILRCVPISNHLYFYWYRQILGQKVEFLVSFYNNEISEKSEIFDDQFSVERPDGSNFTLKIRSTKLEDSAMYFCASPDSRDTQYFGPGTRLTVL.